This T cell receptor (beta chain) came from a study of T cell repertoires in cytomegalovirus infection. Whole-study results and caveats: The study identified carriers of CMV plus the relevant HLA from cumulative public TCR beta family frequency.

V was cut by 2 bases and J by 7 bases, with 11 bases left in between. Germline V gives CDR1 SGHTA, CDR2 FQGNSA. The CDR3 covers 13 residues. One entry per CDR3 protein, called by TCRdb with MiXCR from the reads. The sample yields 300,000 to 450,000 distinct CDR3 sequences, 15% to 20% seen once. In this sample, this clonotype turned up many times. The antigen remains unidentified. The sequence derives from a human donor in good health (CMV status not recorded). Some clones in this sample may be carry-over from other donors' samples. V and J are TRBV7-2 and TRBJ2-5, with D uncertain. The material sequenced was PBMCs. The chain's CDR3 is CASSLSPFGTQYF. In DNA form, the CDR3 reads TGTGCCAGCAGCTTATCACCTTTCGGGACCCAGTACTTC.